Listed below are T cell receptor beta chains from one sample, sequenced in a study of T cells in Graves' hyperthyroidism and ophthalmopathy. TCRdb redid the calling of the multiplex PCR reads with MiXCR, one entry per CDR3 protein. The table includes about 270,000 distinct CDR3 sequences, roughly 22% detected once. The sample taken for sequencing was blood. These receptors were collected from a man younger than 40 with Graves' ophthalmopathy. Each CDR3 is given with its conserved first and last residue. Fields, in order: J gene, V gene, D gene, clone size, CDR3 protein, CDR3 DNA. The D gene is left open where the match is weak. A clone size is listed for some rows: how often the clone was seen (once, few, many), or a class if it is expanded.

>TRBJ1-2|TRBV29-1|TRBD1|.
CSVEDRGFYGYTF
TGCAGCGTTGAAGACAGGGGGTTCTATGGCTACACCTTC
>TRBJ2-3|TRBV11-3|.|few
CASSLEVPYSTDTQYF
TGTGCCAGCAGCTTAGAGGTCCCTTATAGCACAGATACGCAGTATTTT
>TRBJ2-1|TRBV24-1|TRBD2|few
CATSDFRLAGGGEQFF
TGTGCCACCAGTGATTTTCGGCTAGCGGGAGGAGGTGAGCAGTTCTTC
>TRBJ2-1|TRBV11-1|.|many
CASSSRSDEQFF
TGTGCCAGCAGCTCCCGCTCGGATGAGCAGTTCTTC
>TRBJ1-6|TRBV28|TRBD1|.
CASYAGDSYNSPLHF
TGTGCCAGCTACGCCGGGGACAGCTATAATTCACCCCTCCACTTT
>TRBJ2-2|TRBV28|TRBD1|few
CASNSRMGSGQGPSPTGELFF
TGTGCCAGCAATAGTCGAATGGGTTCGGGACAGGGGCCCTCGCCCACCGGGGAGCTGTTTTTT
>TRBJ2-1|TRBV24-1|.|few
CATAPPGSRSYNEQFF
TGTGCCACCGCACCCCCCGGTAGCCGCTCCTACAATGAGCAGTTCTTC
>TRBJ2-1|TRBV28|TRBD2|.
CASSRLAGGPVYNEQFF
TGTGCCAGCAGCCGGCTAGCGGGAGGGCCTGTCTACAATGAGCAGTTCTTC
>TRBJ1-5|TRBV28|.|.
CASSSRTFREDQPQHF
TGTGCCAGCAGCTCTCGGACTTTTCGGGAGGATCAGCCCCAGCATTTT
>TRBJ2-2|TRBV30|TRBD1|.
CAWNPQGAPPGELFF
TGTGCCTGGAACCCGCAGGGGGCCCCTCCCGGGGAGCTGTTTTTT
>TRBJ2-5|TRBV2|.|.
CASSGGEQTQYF
TGTGCCAGCAGCGGCGGGGAGCAGACCCAGTACTTC
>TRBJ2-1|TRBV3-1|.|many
CASSHGGTYNEQFF
TGTGCCAGCAGTCATGGGGGAACCTACAATGAGCAGTTCTTC
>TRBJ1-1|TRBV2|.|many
CASRPGLKNTEAFF
TGTGCCAGCAGACCGGGACTGAAGAACACTGAAGCTTTCTTT
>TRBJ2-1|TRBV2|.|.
CASSEETSPYNEQFF
TGTGCCAGCAGTGAGGAAACTAGCCCCTACAATGAGCAGTTCTTC
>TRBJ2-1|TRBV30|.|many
CAWIRESNEQFF
TGTGCCTGGATCCGGGAGTCTAATGAGCAGTTCTTC
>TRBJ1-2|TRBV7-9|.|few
CASSLSQVNYGYTF
TGTGCCAGTTCACTTAGTCAGGTTAACTATGGCTACACCTTC
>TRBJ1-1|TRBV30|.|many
CAWSVRDRMNTEAFF
TGTGCCTGGAGTGTACGCGACAGGATGAACACTGAAGCTTTCTTT
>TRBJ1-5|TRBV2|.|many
CASSRYMRAGQPQHF
TGTGCCAGCAGCCGCTACATGAGGGCCGGTCAGCCCCAGCATTTT
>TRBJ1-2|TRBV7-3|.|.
CASRSGSQGGGYTF
TGTGCCAGCAGATCCGGGTCCCAGGGTGGTGGCTACACCTTC
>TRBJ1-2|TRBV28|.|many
CASTLGGMNYGYTF
TGTGCCAGCACCCTAGGAGGAATGAACTATGGCTACACCTTC
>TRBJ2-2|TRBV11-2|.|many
CASSPTWGRFVGELFF
TGTGCCAGCAGCCCTACTTGGGGACGGTTTGTCGGGGAGCTGTTTTTT
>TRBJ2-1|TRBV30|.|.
CAWSAGLRNEQFF
TGTGCCTGGAGTGCGGGACTCCGCAATGAGCAGTTCTTC
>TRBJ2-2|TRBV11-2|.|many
CATVLRRENTGELFF
TGTGCCACGGTCCTGAGGAGGGAGAACACCGGGGAGCTGTTTTTT
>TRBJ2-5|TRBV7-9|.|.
CASSLVSYQETQYF
TGTGCCAGCAGCTTAGTGTCCTACCAAGAGACCCAGTACTTC
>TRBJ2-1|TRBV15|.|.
CATSRESQRRSYNEQFF
TGTGCCACCAGCAGAGAATCCCAGCGACGCTCCTACAATGAGCAGTTCTTC
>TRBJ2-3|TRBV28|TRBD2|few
CASSSSGGDTQYF
TGTGCCAGCAGTTCCAGCGGGGGGGATACGCAGTATTTT
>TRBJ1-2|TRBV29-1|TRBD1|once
CSVTTGSGYTF
TGCAGCGTGACGACAGGGAGTGGCTACACCTTC
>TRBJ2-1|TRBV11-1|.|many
CASSLASLTGGNEQFF
TGTGCCAGCAGCTTAGCGTCGCTAACTGGGGGAAATGAGCAGTTCTTC